Following are 14 T cell receptor beta chains from one sample sequenced in a study of T cell responses to AZD1222 COVID-19 vaccine. Clones were sequenced by immunoSEQ multiplex PCR, and TCRdb holds only the in-frame ones, with some missing. The sample holds 170,000 or so clones, around 87% seen once. The sample in question was peripheral blood, obtained on day 0 of AZD1222 vaccination. These receptors originate from an adult in good health.

This clone came up once. J is TRBJ2-2 and V is TRBV24-1, with 7 positions matching TRBD1. The CDR3 sequence is 16 residues long. Trimming cost V 4 bases and J 8 bases; bases outside gene matches: 12. Germline CDR1 KGHDR, CDR2 SFDVKD. CDR3 nucleotides: TGTGCCACCAGTGACCCCCGGGACAGCCTGTCGGGGGAGCTGTTTTTT. This translates into CATSDPRDSLSGELFF.

Worth noting for this clone: Other DNA sequences within the sample encode an identical CDR3. CDR3 sequence (DNA): TGTGCCAGCTCACCTGGACAGCTGAACACTGAAGCTTTCTTT. It specifies CASSPGQLNTEAFF. The genes are TRBV18 and TRBJ1-1; tentative D call: TRBD1 (6 bases). This CDR3 region has 14 residues. Trimming removed 3 bases at V and 0 bases at J, with 8 bases between. The germline CDR1 and CDR2 sequences are KGHSH and LQKENI.

This chain joins TRBV25-1 and TRBJ1-5, with D uncertain. Trimming removed 7 bases at V and 6 bases at J, with 13 bases between. Germline CDR1 is MGHDK and CDR2 is SYGVNS. CDR3 length: 13 residues. Here the CDR3 reads CASTPGAGQPQHF. The CDR3 bases are TGTGCCAGCACCCCGGGTGCGGGTCAGCCCCAGCATTTT.

V is TRBV6-1 and J is TRBJ1-1; weak D call: TRBD1 (5 bases). The germline V gene encodes CDR1 MNHNS and CDR2 SASEGT. The CDR3 length is 13 residues. V lost 0 bases and J 11 bases, leaving 13 bases between the germline ends. The CDR3 here is CASSEAPGRSAFF. As DNA, the CDR3 is TGTGCCAGCAGTGAAGCCCCGGGGCGTTCGGCTTTCTTT.

The chain combines TRBV20-1 with TRBJ1-5; no clear D. Germline CDR1 reads DFQATT; CDR2 reads SNEGSKA (reference sequence). The CDR3 is 10 amino acids. The germline V and J ends were trimmed by 6 bases and 4 bases, with 4 bases remaining between them. The CDR3 DNA reads TGCAGTGCCGGAAATCAGCCCCAGCATTTT. Encoded protein: CSAGNQPQHF.

This clone appeared once. The V and J genes are TRBV24-1 and TRBJ2-1; D is perhaps TRBD2 (5 bases). Trimming removed 1 base from V and 0 bases from J, with 21 bases in between. This CDR3 comprises 20 residues. Germline values: CDR1 KGHDR, CDR2 SFDVKD. The CDR3 loop is CATSDFGGHSTHLSYNEQFF. CDR3 nucleotide sequence: TGTGCCACCAGTGATTTTGGCGGGCACAGCACACACCTCTCCTACAATGAGCAGTTCTTC.

V gene TRBV23-1 combines with J gene TRBJ2-7; perhaps TRBD1 as D (7 bases). TRBV23-1 is annotated as an ORF whose role is uncertain. The CDR3 runs to 14 residues. V gave up 4 bases and J gave up 3 bases, with 13 bases separating them. CDR3 nucleotides: TGCGCCAGCAGTCTTTACAGGGGAGGCTACGAGCAGTACTTC. Its translation is CASSLYRGGYEQYF.

This clone was detected only a few times. The chain has TRBV7-7 and TRBJ1-5; the D gene is possibly TRBD1 (5 bases). V lost 3 bases and J lost 5, with 8 bases in between. The CDR3 loop spans 13 amino acids. CDR1 is SSHAT, CDR2 FNYEAQ, per germline (reference sequence). The chain's CDR3 is CASSLGEDQPQHF. CDR3 in DNA: TGTGCCAGCAGCTTGGGGGAAGATCAGCCCCAGCATTTT. Variable domain in full (rest from reference TRBV7-7 and TRBJ1-5): GAGVSQSPRYKVTKRGQDVTLRCDPISSHATLYWYQQALGQGPEFLTYFNYEAQPDKSGLPSDRFSAERPEGSISTLTIQRTEQRDSAMYRCASSLGEDQPQHFGDGTRLSIL.

The rearrangement joins TRBV3-1 (or the pseudogene TRBV3-2) to TRBJ2-3; a weak D match, TRBD2 (7 bases). The length of the CDR3 is 16 residues. The V and J ends lost 6 bases and 6 bases respectively, with 22 bases between them. The germline gives CDR1 LGHDT, CDR2 YNNKEL (reference sequence). The CDR3 region has the DNA TGTGCCAGCAGTAAGACTAGGGGGGGTAGTTTGGATACGCAGTATTTT. Protein sequence: CASSKTRGGSLDTQYF.

In nucleotides, the CDR3 is TGTGCCAGCAGCCAAGCCCTTGGTCCGGTGGAGCTGTTTTTT. This gives the protein CASSQALGPVELFF. The V and J genes are TRBV14 and TRBJ2-2; D gene ambiguous. The germline CDR1 and CDR2 sequences are SGHDN and FVKESK. Trimming cost V 1 base and J 10 bases, with 13 bases left between them. This CDR3 is 14 amino acids long.

The gene calls are TRBV4-2 and TRBJ2-3; TRBD2 matches at 7 bases. V lost 0 bases and J lost 2; bases outside the gene matches: 5. The CDR3 contains 16 residues. Per the germline V gene, CDR1 is LGHNA and CDR2 is YNFKEQ. The DNA for the CDR3 is TGTGCCAGCAGCCAAGAAACTAGCGCTCTCACAGATACGCAGTATTTT. It yields the protein CASSQETSALTDTQYF.

This clone was seen just once. J is TRBJ1-4 and V is TRBV12-3 or TRBV12-4; TRBD1 might be the D (5 bases). With 3 bases removed from V and 5 bases from J, the gap between germline ends came to 7 bases. CDR3 length: 13 residues. The CDR3, as DNA: TGTGCCAGCAGTTTCGGGGGGAATGAAAAACTGTTTTTT. Amino acid sequence: CASSFGGNEKLFF.

The chain combines TRBV5-1 with TRBJ2-7; 9 positions match TRBD2. Trimming removed 3 bases from V and 5 bases from J; junction bases left unmatched: 18. The CDR3 is 18 amino acids. In germline, CDR1 is SGHRS, CDR2 YFSETQ. CDR3 sequence reads: CASSWGEGSGRMSNEQYF. The DNA of the CDR3 is TGCGCCAGCAGCTGGGGGGAGGGAAGCGGGAGGATGAGCAACGAGCAGTACTTC.

V and J are TRBV5-1 and TRBJ2-2; D might be TRBD2 (6 bases). The V end was cut by 4 bases, the J end by 6 bases, with 16 bases between. The V gene's germline CDR1 is SGHRS and CDR2 YFSETQ. The CDR3 length is 15 residues. This CDR3 reads CASSTDYQGPGELFF. CDR3 nucleotides: TGCGCCAGCAGCACGGACTACCAGGGCCCCGGGGAGCTGTTTTTT.